The 27 T cell receptor beta chains below come from one sample, sequenced in a study of blood T cell repertoires in COVID-19. Produced via immunoSEQ multiplex PCR; TCRdb's table is partial and in-frame only. Found here are about 240,000 clones, 75% to 90% of them singletons; the top ten hold 12%. Sequenced material: peripheral blood. The origin of the receptors is a woman aged 55-70 years with active or convalescent COVID-19.

This chain joins TRBV27 and TRBJ2-7; 11 nucleotides align to TRBD2. Germline V lookup: CDR1 MNHEY, CDR2 SMNVEV (reference sequence). V was pared by 2 bases and J by 3 bases, with 6 bases of the junction left unmatched. This CDR3 has 16 residues. CDR3 residues: CASSLLSSGGLYEQYF. CDR3 sequence (DNA): TGTGCCAGCAGTTTACTCTCTAGCGGGGGGCTCTACGAGCAGTACTTC.

CDR3 in amino acids: CAWTGNLPGELFF. The CDR3 DNA sequence: TGTGCCTGGACAGGGAATTTGCCCGGGGAGCTGTTTTTT. The chain employs TRBV30 and TRBJ2-2; tentative D call: TRBD1 (5 bases). Germline-derived CDR1 and CDR2 are GTSNPN and SVGIG (reference sequence). The CDR3 contains 13 residues. V lost 4 bases and J 6 bases, leaving 12 bases between the germline ends.

This chain joins TRBV30 and TRBJ1-5; TRBD1 aligns across 9 bases. Germline V lookup: CDR1 GTSNPN, CDR2 SVGIG (reference sequence). J was trimmed by 3 bases and V by 2 bases; bases with no gene match: 5. This CDR3 region has 15 residues. DNA for the CDR3: TGTGCCTGGAGTCGAAGGGACAGGGCCAATCAGCCCCAGCATTTT. It encodes CAWSRRDRANQPQHF. Based on the CDR3 plus reference TRBV30 and TRBJ1-5, the full variable domain is SQTIHQWPATLVQPVGSPLSLECTVEGTSNPNLYWYRQAAGRGLQLLFYSVGIGQISSEVPQNLSASRPQDRQFILSSKKLLLSDSGFYLCAWSRRDRANQPQHFGDGTRLSIL.

This clone occurred a few times. CDR3 residues: CASSGNRGFYNEQFF. CDR3 nucleotides: TGTGCCAGCAGCGGTAACAGGGGGTTCTACAATGAGCAGTTCTTC. The chain uses TRBV7-6 and TRBJ2-1; 8 nucleotides line up with TRBD1. Germline V lookup: CDR1 SGHVS, CDR2 FNYEAQ. The CDR3 consists of 15 residues. Trimming cost V 5 bases and J 3 bases; bases outside gene matches: 6.

The CDR3 here is CASSSGLQETQYF. The CDR3 nucleotides read TGTGCCAGCTCATCGGGACTTCAAGAGACCCAGTACTTC. This sequence joins TRBV18 and TRBJ2-5, with D possibly being TRBD2 (6 bases). Trimming removed 5 bases at V and 2 bases at J, with 9 bases between. Germline CDR1 is KGHSH and CDR2 is LQKENI. The CDR3 spans 13 residues.

This rearrangement joins TRBV18 to TRBJ2-6; 12 bases are a match to TRBD1. There are 18 residues in the CDR3. V shed 0 bases, J shed 3 bases, and the junction held 3 bases outside the gene matches. The germline CDR1 and CDR2 sequences are KGHSH and LQKENI. The CDR3 nucleotides read TGTGCCAGCTCACCACCGGGGACAGGGGGCGTTGGGGCCAACGTCCTGACTTTC. This gives the protein CASSPPGTGGVGANVLTF.

The chain is built from TRBV7-9 and TRBJ1-1; D gene ambiguous. The germline V gene encodes CDR1 SEHNR and CDR2 FQNEAQ (reference sequence). CDR3 length: 13 residues. V was cut by 5 bases and J by 1 base, with 8 bases left in between. The CDR3 protein is CASSQNQNTEAFF. The CDR3 coding sequence is TGTGCCAGCAGCCAAAATCAGAACACTGAAGCTTTCTTT.

The chain uses TRBV6-2 or TRBV6-3 and TRBJ2-1; D may be TRBD2 (7 bases). CDR3 size: 16 residues. The germline V and J ends were trimmed by 4 bases and 2 bases, with 15 bases remaining between them. The germline gives CDR1 MNHEY, CDR2 SVGEGT. The CDR3 DNA is TGTGCCAGCAGTTCCGACAAAGGGGGGGCCTACAATGAGCAGTTCTTC. It yields the protein CASSSDKGGAYNEQFF.

The chain combines TRBV27 with TRBJ1-1; 10 nucleotides agree with TRBD1. The CDR3 loop spans 15 amino acids. With V trimmed by 7 bases and J by 4 bases, 9 bases remained unmatched. Germline V lookup: CDR1 MNHEY, CDR2 SMNVEV (reference sequence). The CDR3 here is CASNWDRGVGTEAFF. CDR3 nucleotides: TGTGCCAGCAACTGGGACAGGGGTGTTGGCACTGAAGCTTTCTTT.

The rearrangement joins TRBV6-1 to TRBJ2-4; no clear D. Per germline, CDR1 MNHNS and CDR2 SASEGT. Trimming took off 3 bases at V and 1 base at J, with 10 bases between the two ends. This CDR3 spans 15 amino acids. In nucleotides, the CDR3 is TGTGCCAGCAGTGAGCCAGGCCTTGCCAAAAACATTCAGTACTTC. It specifies CASSEPGLAKNIQYF.

This clone showed up just a few times. This chain links TRBV6-1 with TRBJ1-1; possible D gene TRBD1, 6 bases. Trimming shortened V by 3 bases and J by 11 bases, and 16 bases separated the two germline ends. The CDR3 spans 13 residues. CDR1 MNHNS and CDR2 SASEGT come from the germline V gene. The CDR3 spells CASSDLGGREAFF. The CDR3 coding sequence is TGTGCCAGCAGTGACCTCGGGGGGCGCGAGGCTTTCTTT.

The chain recombines TRBV5-4 with TRBJ1-4; TRBD1 aligns across 7 bases. This CDR3 is 15 amino acids long. The germline V gene has CDR1 SGHNT and CDR2 YYREEE (reference sequence). The trim removed 1 base at V and 4 bases at J, leaving 4 bases unmatched. The CDR3 region has the DNA TGTGCCAGCAGCTTGACAGGGGTGGGTAATGAAAAACTGTTTTTT. Its translation is CASSLTGVGNEKLFF.

This rearrangement joins TRBV4-1 to TRBJ1-2; 9 nucleotides line up with TRBD1. CDR3 length: 13 residues. Trimming removed 3 bases from V and 5 bases from J; junction bases left unmatched: 1. The germline CDR1 and CDR2 sequences are MGHRA and YSYEKL. The CDR3 DNA reads TGCGCCAGCAGCCATGGACAGGGGTATGGCTACACCTTC. Translated, it gives CASSHGQGYGYTF.

The V and J genes are TRBV27 and TRBJ1-6; D unclear. The CDR3 contains 16 residues. Per the germline V gene, CDR1 is MNHEY and CDR2 is SMNVEV (reference sequence). V was pared by 0 bases and J by 2 bases, with 8 bases between. The CDR3 sequence is CASSLSGSTYNSPLHF. In nucleotides, the CDR3 is TGTGCCAGCAGTTTATCGGGGAGTACCTATAATTCACCCCTCCACTTT.

The V and J genes are TRBV19 and TRBJ2-7; 7 nucleotides line up with TRBD1. The V gene's germline CDR1 is LNHDA and CDR2 SQIVND (reference sequence). Germline trimming cut 10 bases from V and 2 bases from J; bases unmatched to any gene: 11. The CDR3 sequence is 14 residues long. The DNA for the CDR3 is TGTGCCACCAGCCCCGGACAGGACCCCTACGAGCAGTACTTC. This encodes CATSPGQDPYEQYF.

This rearrangement joins TRBV12-3 or TRBV12-4 to TRBJ2-3; TRBD2 might be the D (5 bases). The CDR3 length is 13 residues. With 2 bases removed from V and 7 bases from J, the gap between germline ends came to 10 bases. The DNA of the CDR3 is TGTGCCAGCAGTTTAAAGGGAGTGAATACGCAGTATTTT. This encodes CASSLKGVNTQYF.

V usage is TRBV5-1 and J usage is TRBJ2-3, with a possible D match to TRBD2 (6 bases). The V gene's germline CDR1 is SGHRS and CDR2 YFSETQ. This CDR3 region has 16 residues. V lost 3 bases and J 3 bases, leaving 17 bases between the germline ends. In DNA form, the CDR3 reads TGCGCCAGCAGCTCCAGCTCGGGACTTATGACAGATACGCAGTATTTT. It specifies CASSSSSGLMTDTQYF.

The genes are TRBV2 and TRBJ1-1, with D perhaps matching TRBD1 (5 bases). V was shortened by 4 bases and J by 4 bases, with 10 bases between the two germline ends. The CDR3 extends over 13 amino acids. CDR1 and CDR2 from the germline V gene are SNHLY and FYNNEI. CDR3 in DNA: TGTGCCAGCAGTGCCAGGGAATCCACTGAAGCTTTCTTT. This encodes CASSARESTEAFF.

This rearrangement joins TRBV9 to TRBJ1-1; D might be TRBD1 (6 bases). This CDR3 is 15 amino acids long. The germline CDR1 and CDR2 sequences are SGDLS and YYNGEE. Between the trimmed V and J ends, which lost 0 bases and 1 base, there was a span of 10 bases. CDR3 loop: CASSVEDRSNTEAFF. The CDR3 DNA reads as TGTGCCAGCAGCGTAGAGGACAGATCGAACACTGAAGCTTTCTTT. The variable domain in full, with the rest retrieved from reference TRBV9 and TRBJ1-1, is DSGVTQTPKHLITATGQRVTLRCSPRSGDLSVYWYQQSLDQGLQFLIQYYNGEERAKGNILERFSAQQFPDLHSELNLSSLELGDSALYFCASSVEDRSNTEAFFGQGTRLTVV.

DNA for the CDR3: TGCAGCGCCCGAGACAGGGAGTATGGCTACACCTTC. Translation gives CSARDREYGYTF. The rearrangement links TRBV29-1 to TRBJ1-2, with TRBD1 matching over 7 bases. Germline V gene sequence: CDR1 SQVTM, CDR2 ANQGSEA. The CDR3 is 12 residues long. Trimming removed 7 bases from V and 5 bases from J; junction bases left unmatched: 7.

This chain uses TRBV19 with TRBJ1-5; 8 nucleotides agree with TRBD1. The V segment lost 5 bases and the J segment 7 bases; nucleotides outside the gene matches: 10. This CDR3 is built from 15 residues. Germline loops: CDR1 LNHDA, CDR2 SQIVND (reference sequence). CDR3 nucleotides: TGTGCCAGTAGTCCCCGACAGGGGCCCACACAGCCCCAGCATTTT. This sequence encodes CASSPRQGPTQPQHF.

The V and J genes are TRBV6-4 and TRBJ2-7, with 7 nucleotides matching TRBD1. The junction had 18 bases not matched to a gene; V was cut back by 6 bases and J by 7 bases. CDR3 length: 16 residues. The germline gives CDR1 MRHNA, CDR2 SNTAGT. The CDR3: CASREVDRARQNEQYF. The CDR3 DNA follows: TGTGCCAGCAGGGAGGTAGACAGGGCGCGACAGAATGAGCAGTACTTC.

The J gene is TRBJ1-5, the V gene TRBV6-1; the D gene is possibly TRBD1 (6 bases). Germline values: CDR1 MNHNS, CDR2 SASEGT. This CDR3 has 15 amino acids. V was shortened by 3 bases and J by 3 bases, with 12 bases between the two germline ends. CDR3 residues: CASSDGQSPNQPQHF. CDR3 coding DNA: TGTGCCAGCAGTGACGGACAGAGTCCCAATCAGCCCCAGCATTTT.

The chain uses TRBV5-1 and TRBJ1-6; 11 positions match TRBD1. V lost 0 bases to trimming and J lost 10 bases; unmatched junction nucleotides: 6. The CDR3 extends over 16 amino acids. Germline V gene data show CDR1 as SGHRS and CDR2 as YFSETQ. The CDR3 reads CASSLAGTGGQSPLHF. The CDR3 DNA is TGCGCCAGCAGCTTGGCAGGGACAGGGGGTCAATCACCCCTCCACTTT.

DNA for the CDR3: TGTGCCACGCTAAAACAGGGAGGGTCGGACTATGGCTACACCTTC. Protein product: CATLKQGGSDYGYTF. The rearrangement joins TRBV10-3 to TRBJ1-2, with D tentatively TRBD1 (6 bases). CDR3 size: 15 residues. Looked up from germline, CDR1 is ENHRY and CDR2 is SYGVKD. The germline V and J ends were trimmed by 10 bases and 3 bases, with 21 bases remaining between them.

The chain couples TRBV29-1 to TRBJ1-4; 7 nucleotides line up with TRBD1. Germline-derived CDR1 and CDR2 are SQVTM and ANQGSEA. The CDR3 loop spans 13 amino acids. The V gene end was trimmed by 7 bases and the J gene end by 15 bases; junction bases not matched to a gene: 17. The CDR3 DNA reads TGCAGCGCGAACCCGACAGGGACCGGTAGGGTGTTTTTT. It yields the protein CSANPTGTGRVFF.

V and J are TRBV6-5 and TRBJ1-1; no clear D. Germline values: CDR1 MNHEY, CDR2 SVGAGI. The CDR3 extends over 15 amino acids. Trimming pared 2 bases from V and 3 bases from J, leaving 13 bases between. In DNA, the CDR3 is TGTGCCAGCAGTTACCAATCTCGACACCACACTGAAGCTTTCTTT. It yields the protein CASSYQSRHHTEAFF.